The 4 T cell receptor beta chains listed next were all sequenced from one sample in a study of blood T cell repertoires in COVID-19 (TCRdb year 2020). The library was built by means of the immunoSEQ multiplex PCR assay. In its TCRdb copy, this immuneACCESS table keeps in-frame sequences only and misses some clones. Where compared with another copy, unresolved V genes explain less than half of these, and the others have no known cause. In all, the sample holds around 340,000 clones, and approximately 89% of those were seen once. The ten largest clonotypes hold around 3.9% of the sample. Sequencing was performed on peripheral blood. Receptor source: a woman aged 60 to 75 with COVID-19, enrolled during active disease.

The chain joins TRBV18 to TRBJ1-2; 9 bases map to TRBD1. V gave up 2 bases and J gave up 4 bases; unmatched junction bases: 5. This CDR3 spans 15 amino acids. CDR1 is KGHSH, CDR2 LQKENI, per germline. CDR3 sequence reads: CASSPADRGFYGYTF. As DNA, the CDR3 is TGTGCCAGCTCACCAGCGGACAGGGGATTCTATGGCTACACCTTC.

The rearrangement joins TRBV9 to TRBJ1-2; a possible D gene is TRBD1 (5 bases). Deletions cut 0 bases from V and 1 base from J, with 10 bases between. The CDR3 extends over 15 amino acids. Germline CDR1 and CDR2: SGDLS and YYNGEE. The DNA of the CDR3 is TGTGCCAGCAGCGTAGGAGGGAGGGGTAACTATGGCTACACCTTC. Translating gives CASSVGGRGNYGYTF.

This chain joins TRBV7-9 and TRBJ2-6; TRBD2 aligns across 8 bases. CDR1 SEHNR and CDR2 FQNEAQ come from the germline V gene (reference sequence). The CDR3 has 18 amino acids. Trimming took 5 bases from V and 4 from J; bases not matched to a gene: 13. The CDR3 DNA sequence: TGTGCCAGCAGCCCACGCCGGGGGGGCGCGGGAGGGGCCAACGTCCTGACTTTC. Its protein is CASSPRRGGAGGANVLTF.

The table lists this clone with a few counts. The chain uses TRBV4-2 and TRBJ1-3, with D possibly matching TRBD1 (5 bases). The CDR3 has 13 amino acids. From germline, CDR1 is LGHNA and CDR2 YNFKEQ. Trimming took 4 bases from V and 5 from J, leaving 9 bases between them. This CDR3 is CASSPDTRNTIYF. The CDR3 DNA follows: TGTGCCAGCAGCCCGGACACCCGAAACACCATATATTTT.